This entry lists 21 T cell receptor beta chains sequenced from one sample in a study of OX40 agonist ivuxolimab in advanced cancers. Generated by immunoSEQ multiplex PCR, the TCRdb table keeps only in-frame clones and is missing some. This sample carries fewer than 70,000 clones, 84% of them seen once, and the ten largest clones take around 1.6%. The starting material was CD4+ or CD8+ T cells sorted from blood, obtained in a trial of the OX40 agonist ivuxolimab. These receptors were collected from an adult with an advanced solid tumor such as melanoma, head and neck, liver or kidney cancer.

V gene TRBV14 combines with J gene TRBJ2-7; no definite D call. The CDR3 has 14 residues. The V and J ends lost 3 bases and 5 bases respectively, with 14 bases between them. The germline gives CDR1 SGHDN, CDR2 FVKESK. In nucleotides, the CDR3 is TGTGCCAGCAGCCAGTCAGTCTTCTTCCACGAGCAGTACTTC. Protein: CASSQSVFFHEQYF.

The rearrangement uses TRBV7-8 and TRBJ2-3; TRBD1 matches at 7 bases. The CDR3 is 16 amino acids. J lost 2 bases, V lost 1 base, and 6 bases had no gene match. Germline V lookup: CDR1 SGHVS, CDR2 FQNEAQ. DNA of the CDR3: TGTGCCAGCAGCTTAGTGTGGGACAGTCCCACAGATACGCAGTATTTT. Encoded protein: CASSLVWDSPTDTQYF. Full variable domain (outside the CDR3, taken from reference TRBV7-8 and TRBJ2-3): GAGVSQSPRYKVAKRGQDVALRCDPISGHVSLFWYQQALGQGPEFLTYFQNEAQLDKSGLPSDRFFAERPEGSVSTLKIQRTQQEDSAVYLCASSLVWDSPTDTQYFGPGTRLTVL.

V usage is TRBV28 and J usage is TRBJ2-1; D is ambiguous. CDR1 and CDR2 from the germline V gene are MDHEN and SYDVKM. V lost 6 bases, J lost 4 bases, and 10 bases lay in between. This CDR3 has 13 amino acids. CDR3 residues: CASSGPIYNEQFF. In DNA, the CDR3 is TGTGCCAGCAGCGGACCGATTTACAATGAGCAGTTCTTC.

This clone was seen only a few times. This chain links TRBV4-2 with TRBJ1-1, with a weak D call TRBD1 (6 bases). With 5 bases removed from V and 3 bases from J, the gap between germline ends came to 13 bases. The germline CDR1 and CDR2 sequences are LGHNA and YNFKEQ. The CDR3 length is 14 residues. In DNA form, the CDR3 reads TGTGCCAGCAGCGAAGGGGACAAAGACACTGAAGCTTTCTTT. It translates to CASSEGDKDTEAFF.

This clone was counted a single time. The chain combines TRBV28 with TRBJ1-2; a possible D gene is TRBD1 (5 bases). CDR3 length: 17 residues. Deletions cut 2 bases from V and 8 bases from J, with 24 bases between. Germline V gene data show CDR1 as MDHEN and CDR2 as SYDVKM. The CDR3 nucleotides are TGTGCCAGCAGTTTAAATGCTTTAGGACAACCCTATCGGGGCTACACCTTC. Protein: CASSLNALGQPYRGYTF.

This clone was seen once. The J gene is TRBJ2-2, the V gene TRBV9, with a possible D match to TRBD1 (6 bases). V was trimmed by 0 bases and J by 3 bases, leaving 6 bases between them. CDR3 length: 14 amino acids. Germline V lookup: CDR1 SGDLS, CDR2 YYNGEE. CDR3 sequence (DNA): TGTGCCAGCAGCGTAGACAGGGACACCGGGGAGCTGTTTTTT. Its translation: CASSVDRDTGELFF.

This clone has a single count. The chain recombines TRBV18 with TRBJ2-5; D is possibly TRBD2 (6 bases). Trimming stripped 3 bases from V and 4 bases from J, with 18 bases between. The CDR3 spans 16 residues. Germline CDR1 KGHSH, CDR2 LQKENI. The CDR3 nucleotides read TGTGCCAGCTCACCGGTTACGGGAGCTGTAAGAGAGACCCAGTACTTC. Its protein product is CASSPVTGAVRETQYF.

The gene calls are TRBV6-6 and TRBJ1-1, with D maybe TRBD1 (5 bases). The CDR3 sequence is 16 residues long. Trimming left V 2 bases short and J 1 base short, with 14 bases between. The germline V gene has CDR1 MNHNY and CDR2 SVGAGI (reference sequence). This CDR3 reads CASSYTGDSQNTEAFF. The DNA for the CDR3 is TGTGCCAGCAGTTACACAGGAGACTCACAGAACACTGAAGCTTTCTTT.

V is TRBV6-1 and J is TRBJ2-1; TRBD1 matches 9 bases. Germline lookup yields CDR1 MNHNS and CDR2 SASEGT. V trimming: 8 bases; J trimming: 3 bases; junction bases outside the gene matches: 5. The CDR3 totals 14 residues. CDR3 DNA: TGTGCCAGCCTCCCGGACAGGGGCTACAATGAGCAGTTCTTC. Translating gives CASLPDRGYNEQFF.

The chain joins TRBV7-2 to TRBJ1-2, with 7 bases identical to TRBD1. V shed 11 bases and J 6 bases; nucleotides not matched to a gene: 6. CDR3 length: 11 residues. Germline lookup yields CDR1 SGHTA and CDR2 FQGNSA. CDR3 in DNA: TGTGCCGGTGGCAGGGGGAATGGCTACACCTTC. Its translation: CAGGRGNGYTF. Looking up the rest from reference TRBV7-2 and TRBJ1-2 gives the full variable domain: GAGVSQSPSNKVTEKGKDVELRCDPISGHTALYWYRQSLGQGLEFLIYFQGNSAPDKSGLPSDRFSAERTGGSVSTLTIQRTQQEDSAVYLCAGGRGNGYTFGSGTRLTVV.

The chain carries TRBV23-1 and TRBJ2-1; a possible D gene is TRBD2 (6 bases). TRBV23-1 is classed as an ORF, of uncertain function. Between the trimmed V and J ends, which lost 4 bases and 4 bases, there was a span of 11 bases. This CDR3 has 14 amino acids. Written as DNA, the CDR3 is TGCGCCAGCAGTCCCCCTAGCGCGTACAATGAGCAGTTCTTC. Its protein product is CASSPPSAYNEQFF.

V usage is TRBV2 and J usage is TRBJ2-1; 7 positions match TRBD2. The length of the CDR3 is 17 residues. CDR1 and CDR2 from the germline V gene are SNHLY and FYNNEI. Trimming at V came to 5 bases and at J to 1 base, leaving 11 bases not matched to a gene. The CDR3 DNA sequence: TGTGCCAGCAGTAACTCAAAGCGGGATCCATCCTACAATGAGCAGTTCTTC. Protein product: CASSNSKRDPSYNEQFF. The complete variable domain, with remaining parts taken from reference TRBV2 and TRBJ2-1, reads EPEVTQTPSHQVTQMGQEVILRCVPISNHLYFYWYRQILGQKVEFLVSFYNNEISEKSEIFDDQFSVERPDGSNFTLKIRSTKLEDSAMYFCASSNSKRDPSYNEQFFGPGTRLTVL.

J is TRBJ2-2 and V is TRBV10-3; 7 bases agree with TRBD1. Germline trimming cut 4 bases from V and 7 bases from J; bases unmatched to any gene: 9. The germline gives CDR1 ENHRY, CDR2 SYGVKD. This CDR3 is built from 15 residues. This chain's CDR3 is CAISGRTGAVGELFF. CDR3 coding DNA: TGTGCCATCAGTGGACGAACAGGGGCGGTCGGGGAGCTGTTTTTT.

J is TRBJ2-3 and V is TRBV5-1, with D possibly TRBD1 on 6 matching bases. This CDR3 comprises 15 residues. Per germline, CDR1 SGHRS and CDR2 YFSETQ. With 1 base removed from V and 2 bases from J, the gap between germline ends came to 11 bases. In DNA, the CDR3 is TGCGCCAGCAGCTTGATGGGACATTTCACAGATACGCAGTATTTT. Protein product: CASSLMGHFTDTQYF.

The V and J genes are TRBV5-1 and TRBJ1-1; tentative D call: TRBD1 (5 bases). Trimming took off 2 bases at V and 5 bases at J, with 10 bases between the two ends. The CDR3 extends over 13 amino acids. CDR1 is SGHRS and CDR2 is YFSETQ in the germline V gene. This CDR3 reads CASSLGERTEAFF. As DNA, the CDR3 is TGCGCCAGCAGCTTAGGGGAGAGGACTGAAGCTTTCTTT.

V is TRBV6-7 and J is TRBJ2-7, with D perhaps being TRBD1 or TRBD2 (5 bases each). TRBV6-7 belongs to the ORF category, with a function that is uncertain. Trimming took 2 bases from V and 6 from J, leaving 23 bases between them. The length of the CDR3 is 17 residues. Written as DNA, the CDR3 is TGTGCCAGCAGTTACGCTAAGGTGGGGCGGGCAGGCGGCGAGCAGTACTTC. Translating it yields CASSYAKVGRAGGEQYF.

This chain connects TRBV6-6 to TRBJ2-1; 10 nucleotides agree with TRBD1. With 4 bases clipped from V and 5 bases from J, the junction kept 8 bases outside the gene matches. This CDR3 is built from 16 residues. Per the germline V gene, CDR1 is MNHNY and CDR2 is SVGAGI (reference sequence). The CDR3 nucleotides are TGTGCCAGCAGTTCCGGGACAGGGGTCGTAAACAATGAGCAGTTCTTC. The encoded protein is CASSSGTGVVNNEQFF.

V and J are TRBV5-4 and TRBJ2-2; 7 nucleotides match TRBD1. The CDR3 extends over 15 amino acids. Unmatched junction bases numbered 9, after V lost 5 bases and J lost 5 bases. Germline CDR1 SGHNT, CDR2 YYREEE (reference sequence). DNA of the CDR3: TGTGCCAGCAGGAGGGGGCCAGGTGGGACCGGGGAGCTGTTTTTT. Protein product: CASRRGPGGTGELFF.

This clone was detected only a few times. This CDR3 is missing its conserved last phenylalanine or tryptophan, likely due to a read error. The DNA is omitted, as the CDR3 cannot be located on it reliably, and the CDR3 follows TCRdb's listing. The CDR3: CASSPEENGTG. The rearrangement joins TRBV18 to TRBJ1-2; the table's D call of TRBD1 was not tested on the DNA. CDR1 KGHSH and CDR2 LQKENI come from the germline V gene. The CDR3 numbers 11 amino acids, ends counted.

In this sample, this clone turned up once. The chain carries TRBV9 and TRBJ2-3, with TRBD2 identical over 8 bases. This CDR3 region has 16 residues. V lost 0 bases, J lost 6 bases, and 9 bases stayed unmatched. Germline-derived CDR1 and CDR2 are SGDLS and YYNGEE. The CDR3 nucleotides read TGTGCCAGCAGCGTAGGCAACAGCGGGGGAGAGGATACGCAGTATTTT. It yields the protein CASSVGNSGGEDTQYF.

The chain recombines TRBV5-1 with TRBJ2-5, with 10 positions matching TRBD2. Germline CDR1 SGHRS, CDR2 YFSETQ. V shed 0 bases, J shed 5 bases, and the junction held 7 bases outside the gene matches. The CDR3 totals 16 residues. The CDR3: CASSLVGAGGRETQYF. CDR3 coding DNA: TGCGCCAGCAGCTTGGTGGGAGCGGGAGGGCGCGAGACCCAGTACTTC. Based on the CDR3 plus reference TRBV5-1 and TRBJ2-5, the full variable domain is KAGVTQTPRYLIKTRGQQVTLSCSPISGHRSVSWYQQTPGQGLQFLFEYFSETQRNKGNFPGRFSGRQFSNSRSEMNVSTLELGDSALYLCASSLVGAGGRETQYFGPGTRLLVL.